This T cell receptor (beta chain) was obtained from a study of beta chain features in type 1 diabetes. Study observations and caveats: Among patients with Type 1 diabetes, TCRB CDR3s were moderately but significantly shorter in every one of the four CD4+ subsets.

This clone was picked up a small number of times. Its antigen is undetermined. The CDR3 is 14 amino acids. From germline, CDR1 is KGHSH and CDR2 LQKENI. V was cut by 3 bases and J by 7 bases, with 12 bases left in between. Of the isolated RNA, all was reverse transcribed, and so the sequenced material was expressed TCRB transcripts. Method: immunoSEQ multiplex PCR; TCRdb's copy keeps in-frame clones and lacks some. The sample has fewer than 650,000 clones; around 15% are singletons. The specimen was naive CD4+ T cells from blood. The chain carries TRBV18 and TRBJ1-4; a possible D gene is TRBD1 (5 bases). This receptor was obtained from a man younger than 30 in good health. The CDR3, as DNA: TGTGCCAGCTCACCGGGAAGGAGGGGTGAAAAACTGTTTTTT. Amino acids: CASSPGRRGEKLFF.